This T cell receptor beta chain was recorded in a study of cytomegalovirus exposure and HLA in healthy donors. Study results and caveats: The classifier, whose performance was assessed in both the original and validation cohorts, reportedly diagnosed cytomegalovirus status with high specificity and sensitivity. In a later analysis, TCR beta V- and J-gene trimming was associated with a missense DCLRE1C variant. Follow-up analysis seemed to connect common viral pathogens with several of the most significant clusters identified.

Comments on this clone: Its antigen is not identified.

Primers for the PCR totalled 60 Vbeta and 13 Jbeta. TCRdb's table, derived via immunoSEQ multiplex PCR, lists solely in-frame clones and lacks some. Of 150,000 to 200,000 clones in the sample, 85% were seen once. This TCR derives from a boy aged 2 to 10 in good health and CMV-seronegative. The source material was PBMCs.

CDR3 in DNA: TGTGCCAGCACTGTGGGCTGGGGGCTTGGCACTGAAGCTTTCTTT. It codes for CASTVGWGLGTEAFF. This chain links TRBV2 with TRBJ1-1; D perhaps matches TRBD1 (6 bases). There are 15 residues in the CDR3. The germline V gene has CDR1 SNHLY and CDR2 FYNNEI. V lost 7 bases, J lost 4 bases, and 19 bases lay in between.